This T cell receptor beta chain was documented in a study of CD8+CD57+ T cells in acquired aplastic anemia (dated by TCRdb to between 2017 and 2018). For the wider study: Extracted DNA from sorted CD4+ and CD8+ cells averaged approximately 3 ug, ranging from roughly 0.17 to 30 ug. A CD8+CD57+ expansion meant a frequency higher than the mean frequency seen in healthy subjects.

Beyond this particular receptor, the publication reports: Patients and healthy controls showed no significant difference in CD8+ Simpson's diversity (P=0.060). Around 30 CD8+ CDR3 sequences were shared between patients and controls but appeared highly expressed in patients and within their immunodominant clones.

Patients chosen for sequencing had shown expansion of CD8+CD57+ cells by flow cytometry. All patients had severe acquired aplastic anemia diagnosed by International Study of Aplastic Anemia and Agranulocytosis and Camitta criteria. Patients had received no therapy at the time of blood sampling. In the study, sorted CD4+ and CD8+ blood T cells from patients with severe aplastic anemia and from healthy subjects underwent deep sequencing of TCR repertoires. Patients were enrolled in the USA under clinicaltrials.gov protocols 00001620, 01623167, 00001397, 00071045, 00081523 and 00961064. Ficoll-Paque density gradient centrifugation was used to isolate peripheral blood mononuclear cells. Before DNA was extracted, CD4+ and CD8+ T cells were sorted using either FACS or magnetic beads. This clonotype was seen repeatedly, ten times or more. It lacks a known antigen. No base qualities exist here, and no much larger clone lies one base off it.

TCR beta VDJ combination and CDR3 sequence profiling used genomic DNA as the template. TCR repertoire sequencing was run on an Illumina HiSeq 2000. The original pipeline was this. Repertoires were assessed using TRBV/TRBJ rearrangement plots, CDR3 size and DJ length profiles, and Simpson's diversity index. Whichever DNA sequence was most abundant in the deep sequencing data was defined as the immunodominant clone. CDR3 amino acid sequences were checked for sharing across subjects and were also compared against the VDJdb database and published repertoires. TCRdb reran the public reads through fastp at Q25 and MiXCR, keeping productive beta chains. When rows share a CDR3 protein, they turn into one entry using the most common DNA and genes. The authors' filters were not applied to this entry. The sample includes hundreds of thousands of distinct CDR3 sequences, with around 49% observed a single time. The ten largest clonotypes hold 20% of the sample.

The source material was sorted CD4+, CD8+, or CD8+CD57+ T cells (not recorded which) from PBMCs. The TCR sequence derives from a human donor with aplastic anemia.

The DNA sequence reads TGTGCCAGCAGTCACGAGCGAGGGCACCCCACAGATACGCAGTATTTT. It is translated as CASSHERGHPTDTQYF. The V gene is TRBV12-3 or TRBV12-4 and the J gene is TRBJ2-3; the D gene is perhaps TRBD2, from 5 matching bases. Deletion took 5 bases off V and 2 bases off J, with a span of 17 bases between the germline ends. The CDR3 starts with the cysteine, ends with the phenylalanine, and has 16 residues. Just CDR3 DNA is preserved here, 48 bases in frame from base 1.